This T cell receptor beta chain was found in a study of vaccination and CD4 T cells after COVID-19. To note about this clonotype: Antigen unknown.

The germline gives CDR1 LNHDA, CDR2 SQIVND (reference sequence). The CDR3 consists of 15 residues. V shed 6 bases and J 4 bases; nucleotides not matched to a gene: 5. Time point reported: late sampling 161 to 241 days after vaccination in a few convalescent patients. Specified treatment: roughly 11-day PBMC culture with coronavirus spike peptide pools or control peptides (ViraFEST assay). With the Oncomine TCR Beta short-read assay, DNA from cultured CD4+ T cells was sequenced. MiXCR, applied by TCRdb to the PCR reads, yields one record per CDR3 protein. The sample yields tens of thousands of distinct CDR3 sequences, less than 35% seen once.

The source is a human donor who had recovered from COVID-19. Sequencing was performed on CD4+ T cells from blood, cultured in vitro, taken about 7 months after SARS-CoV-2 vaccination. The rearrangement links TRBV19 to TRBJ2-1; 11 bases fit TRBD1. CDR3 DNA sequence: TGTGCCAGTAGCTTAGGGACAGGGGGTTACAATGAGCAGTTCTTC. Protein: CASSLGTGGYNEQFF. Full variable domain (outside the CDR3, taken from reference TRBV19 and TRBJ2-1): DGGITQSPKYLFRKEGQNVTLSCEQNLNHDAMYWYRQDPGQGLRLIYYSQIVNDFQKGDIAEGYSVSREKKESFPLTVTSAQKNPTAFYLCASSLGTGGYNEQFFGPGTRLTVL.